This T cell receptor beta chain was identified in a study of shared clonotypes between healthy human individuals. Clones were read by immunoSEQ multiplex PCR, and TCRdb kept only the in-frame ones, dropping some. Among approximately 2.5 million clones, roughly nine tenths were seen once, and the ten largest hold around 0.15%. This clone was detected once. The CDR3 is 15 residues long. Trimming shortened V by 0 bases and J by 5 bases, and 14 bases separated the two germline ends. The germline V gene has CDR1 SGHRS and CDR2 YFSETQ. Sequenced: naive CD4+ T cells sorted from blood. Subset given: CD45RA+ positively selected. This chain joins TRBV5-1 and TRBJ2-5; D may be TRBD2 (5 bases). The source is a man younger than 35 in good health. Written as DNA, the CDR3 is TGCGCCAGCAGCTTGGAAGGTCCTGGGGAGGAGACCCAGTACTTC. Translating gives CASSLEGPGEETQYF.